The 14 T cell receptor beta chains listed next were all sequenced from one sample in a study of shared clonotypes between healthy human individuals. Sequencing used immunoSEQ multiplex PCR; TCRdb keeps in-frame clones, though not all of them. The sample shows more than 1 million clones, 78% of them seen only once. Sequencing used memory CD4+ T cells from PBMCs. Subset of the sample: CD45RA-negative fraction. These receptors came from a man aged 18 to 29 in good health. Some clones in this sample may be carry-over from other donors' samples.

The chain links TRBV6-5 to TRBJ2-3; 10 nucleotides agree with TRBD2. The CDR3 length is 14 residues. CDR1 MNHEY and CDR2 SVGAGI come from the germline V gene. V lost 6 bases and J lost 3; bases outside the gene matches: 3. The DNA for the CDR3 is TGTGCCAGCAGACCGGGACTAGCGACAGATACGCAGTATTTT. It encodes CASRPGLATDTQYF.

The genes are TRBV4-3 and TRBJ2-3; no clear D gene. V lost 0 bases to trimming and J lost 2 bases, with 9 bases between them. CDR3 length: 15 residues. Germline V gene sequence: CDR1 LGHNA, CDR2 YSLEER. The CDR3 loop reads CASSQEGQLTDTQYF. CDR3 nucleotide sequence: TGCGCCAGCAGCCAAGAAGGGCAGCTCACAGATACGCAGTATTTT.

The chain is built from TRBV9 and TRBJ2-2; TRBD2 aligns across 7 bases. J was trimmed by 2 bases and V by 5 bases; bases with no gene match: 9. The CDR3 contains 16 residues. Per germline, CDR1 SGDLS and CDR2 YYNGEE. CDR3 DNA: TGTGCCAGCAGGCCTCCCGGGACTACCAACACCGGGGAGCTGTTTTTT. Its protein product is CASRPPGTTNTGELFF.

This chain uses TRBV6-1 with TRBJ1-4, with D uncertain. Germline V gene data show CDR1 as MNHNS and CDR2 as SASEGT. This CDR3 has 14 amino acids. V dropped 1 base and J dropped 8 bases, with 11 bases sitting between them. The CDR3, as DNA: TGTGCCAGCAGTGAAGGGCGATTCCGAGAAAAACTGTTTTTT. This translates into CASSEGRFREKLFF.

The chain employs TRBV10-1 and TRBJ1-2; 10 bases align to TRBD1. The CDR3 length is 14 residues. J gave up 6 bases and V 5 bases, and 6 bases lay outside the gene matches. Germline V CDR1 and CDR2: WNHNN, SYGVQD (reference sequence). The CDR3 loop is CASSQTGGGHGYTF. In nucleotides, the CDR3 is TGCGCCAGCAGTCAGACAGGGGGCGGTCATGGCTACACCTTC.

The chain carries TRBV5-1 and TRBJ1-4; no definite D call. V was trimmed by 5 bases and J by 0 bases, leaving 11 bases between them. The CDR3 loop spans 15 amino acids. CDR1 and CDR2 (germline): SGHRS, YFSETQ. This chain's CDR3 is CASSFDGATNEKLFF. CDR3 bases: TGCGCCAGCAGTTTTGACGGAGCAACTAATGAAAAACTGTTTTTT. Filled out from reference TRBV5-1 and TRBJ1-4, the complete variable domain reads KAGVTQTPRYLIKTRGQQVTLSCSPISGHRSVSWYQQTPGQGLQFLFEYFSETQRNKGNFPGRFSGRQFSNSRSEMNVSTLELGDSALYLCASSFDGATNEKLFFGSGTQLSVL.

This clone was recorded once. V usage is TRBV27 and J usage is TRBJ1-5, with TRBD1 identical over 8 bases. V was clipped by 6 bases and J by 7 bases; unmatched bases: 5. The CDR3 extends over 13 amino acids. Germline V gene sequence: CDR1 MNHEY, CDR2 SMNVEV (reference sequence). For the CDR3, the DNA is TGTGCCAGCAGCAGGGACAGGAAGCAGCCCCAGCATTTT. Translating it yields CASSRDRKQPQHF.

This clone was seen once. This chain links TRBV14 with TRBJ1-4, with a possible D match to TRBD1 (6 bases). Germline CDR1 SGHDN, CDR2 FVKESK. V lost 0 bases to trimming and J lost 3 bases, with 11 bases between them. CDR3 length: 16 residues. CDR3 in amino acids: CASSQDWQGPNEKLFF. The CDR3 region has the DNA TGTGCCAGCAGCCAAGATTGGCAGGGGCCTAATGAAAAACTGTTTTTT. The variable domain in full, with the rest retrieved from reference TRBV14 and TRBJ1-4, is EAGVTQFPSHSVIEKGQTVTLRCDPISGHDNLYWYRRVMGKEIKFLLHFVKESKQDESGMPNNRFLAERTGGTYSTLKVQPAELEDSGVYFCASSQDWQGPNEKLFFGSGTQLSVL.

V usage is TRBV28 and J usage is TRBJ2-7, with D perhaps matching TRBD1 (7 bases). Germline-derived CDR1 and CDR2 are MDHEN and SYDVKM. The V end was cut by 5 bases, the J end by 4 bases, with 24 bases between. This CDR3 region has 17 residues. CDR3 protein: CASSGVVGGQGVYEQYF. The CDR3 DNA sequence: TGTGCCAGCAGTGGTGTAGTCGGGGGCCAGGGGGTTTACGAGCAGTACTTC.

The chain employs TRBV5-4 and TRBJ2-7; the match to TRBD1 covers 8 bases. The CDR3 is 14 amino acids. CDR1 SGHNT and CDR2 YYREEE come from the germline V gene (reference sequence). Trimming at V came to 4 bases and at J to 6 bases, leaving 9 bases not matched to a gene. Written as DNA, the CDR3 is TGTGCCAGCAGCCGCCGGACAGGGACTCCCGAGCAGTACTTC. Encoded protein: CASSRRTGTPEQYF.

The rearrangement uses TRBV7-2 and TRBJ2-3; 8 positions match TRBD2. This CDR3 has 16 amino acids. Germline CDR1 is SGHTA and CDR2 is FQGNSA. Trimming at V came to 1 base and at J to 0 bases, leaving 3 bases not matched to a gene. The CDR3 nucleotides read TGTGCCAGCAGCTTAGTCGGCGGGGGGAGCACAGATACGCAGTATTTT. Translating gives CASSLVGGGSTDTQYF.

This clone was seen just once. The V and J genes are TRBV5-1 and TRBJ1-2; TRBD1 aligns across 8 bases. Germline-derived CDR1 and CDR2 are SGHRS and YFSETQ. The CDR3 sequence is 15 residues long. J was trimmed by 7 bases and V by 6 bases; bases with no gene match: 14. The CDR3 loop is CASNGDIQGASGYTF. The CDR3 nucleotides are TGCGCCAGCAATGGTGATATTCAGGGGGCGTCTGGCTACACCTTC.

The chain uses TRBV5-3 and TRBJ2-7; 12 bases fit TRBD2. TRBV5-3 is placed among ORFs of uncertain function. V was pared by 0 bases and J by 6 bases, with 4 bases of the junction left unmatched. This CDR3 spans 15 amino acids. CDR3 sequence reads: CARSLGRGLAGEQYF. The CDR3 DNA reads as TGTGCCAGAAGCTTGGGAAGGGGACTAGCGGGCGAGCAGTACTTC.

This clone was detected only once. The chain combines TRBV28 with TRBJ1-4; D perhaps matches TRBD1 (5 bases). Germline V gene data show CDR1 as MDHEN and CDR2 as SYDVKM. The CDR3 runs 15 residues. Trimming cost V 4 bases and J 5 bases, with 14 bases left between them. The CDR3, as DNA: TGTGCCAGCAGTTCGACCAGGGTGGGGAATGAAAAACTGTTTTTT. It codes for CASSSTRVGNEKLFF.